The rows below give T cell receptor beta chains drawn from one sample of a study of patients and donors after allogeneic stem cell transplantation. TCRdb re-analysed the RT-PCR reads in MiXCR, keeping a single row per CDR3 protein. The repertoire has over 400,000 distinct CDR3 sequences, around 16% of them found once; the top ten carry around 6.8%. Sequences were obtained from blood, either unsorted or a sorted T cell fraction (not recorded which). These TCRs come from a human donor who was either an allogeneic HSCT recipient or a stem cell or donor lymphocyte infusion donor (not recorded which). It is not recorded whose cells these are; they may come from a transplant donor. The CDR3 runs from the conserved cysteine through the conserved F or W. D genes are given only for firm matches. Not every row has a clone size; where given, it reads once, few, many or a size class.

TRBJ2-7	few	TRBD1	TRBV4-1	TGCGCCAGCAGCCTACCGGGACAGAGCAACTACGAGCAGTACTTC	CASSLPGQSNYEQYF
TRBJ2-3	few	TRBD1	TRBV10-3	TGTGCCATCAGTTTGGGAACCGGACAGGGGGAGGGAGATACGCAGTATTTT	CAISLGTGQGEGDTQYF
TRBJ2-1	.	.	TRBV9	TGTGCCAGCAGCGTAGATCTGAACTCCTACAATGAGCAGTTCTTC	CASSVDLNSYNEQFF
TRBJ2-7	.	TRBD1	TRBV6-2/TRBV6-3	TGTGCCAGCAGCTTAAGACAGGGGTGGTCCTACGAGCAGTACTTC	CASSLRQGWSYEQYF
TRBJ2-6	.	.	TRBV20-1	TGCAGTGCTATCCAGGGAACATCTGGGGCCAACGTCCTGACTTTC	CSAIQGTSGANVLTF
TRBJ2-1	.	.	TRBV4-2	TGTGCCAGCAGCCAAGTAATAGCGGTAGCCGGGTGGAATGAGCAGTTCTTC	CASSQVIAVAGWNEQFF
TRBJ2-5	few	TRBD1	TRBV3-1	TGTGCCAGCAGCCAAGATCGAGGACAGGGGTACTTC	CASSQDRGQGYF
TRBJ2-7	.	TRBD1	TRBV24-1	TGTGCCACCAGTGATTTGTATGACAGGGAAGCCCACGAGCAGTACTTC	CATSDLYDREAHEQYF
TRBJ2-3	many	TRBD2	TRBV4-1	TGCGCCAGCAGCCAAGAGGGTGCTAGCGGGACAGATACGCAGTATTTT	CASSQEGASGTDTQYF
TRBJ2-5	many	TRBD1	TRBV29-1	TGCAGCGTCGCTTTGACAGGGCTGGAGACCCAGTACTTC	CSVALTGLETQYF
TRBJ1-2	few	.	TRBV6-1	TGTGCCAGCAAAGCCAGATTGGGGGCTGGTGGCTACACCTTC	CASKARLGAGGYTF
TRBJ2-6	few	TRBD1	TRBV3-1	TGTGCCAGCAGCCAAGTGAGACAGGGGACATCAGGGGCCAACGTCCTGACTTTC	CASSQVRQGTSGANVLTF
TRBJ1-3	.	TRBD1	TRBV28	TGTGCCAGCAGCATATCCTCGGGACAGGGGATAAACACCATATATTTT	CASSISSGQGINTIYF
TRBJ2-3	.	.	TRBV6-1	TGTGCCAGCAGAAGGGGTAGCGCGGATACGCAGTATTTT	CASRRGSADTQYF
TRBJ1-6	few	.	TRBV4-1	TGCGCCAGCAGCCAAGAGGACCCACACCGGTTGTGGTCACCCCTCCACTTT	CASSQEDPHRLWSPLHF
TRBJ1-1	.	.	TRBV5-1	TGCGCCAGCAGCTCCCTGGGGGGCACTGAAGCTTTCTTT	CASSSLGGTEAFF
TRBJ2-2	.	TRBD2	TRBV7-2	TGTGCCAGCAGCCATGGGACTAGCGTGACCGGGGAGCTGTTTTTT	CASSHGTSVTGELFF
TRBJ2-2	few	TRBD2	TRBV4-3	TGCGCCAGCAGCCACAGTAGCGGGGTGAACACCGGGGAGCTGTTTTTT	CASSHSSGVNTGELFF
TRBJ2-4	few	.	TRBV3-1	TGTGCCAGCAGCCAAGTTAGTGGGGGGTTAAACATTCAGTACTTC	CASSQVSGGLNIQYF
TRBJ2-7	few	.	TRBV6-2/TRBV6-3	TGTGCCAGCAGTACCCAAGGGCTGTTGGGGGGCGCATCATACGAGCAGTACTTC	CASSTQGLLGGASYEQYF
TRBJ1-1	.	.	TRBV7-9	TGTGCCAGCAGCTTAGCTCAAGGGGAGATAACTGAAGCTTTCTTT	CASSLAQGEITEAFF
TRBJ2-1	many	TRBD1	TRBV25-1	TGTGCCAGCAGTCCCTCGACAGGGAAGTTTGGCAATGAGCAGTTCTTC	CASSPSTGKFGNEQFF
TRBJ1-5	many	.	TRBV29-1	TGCAGCGTTGGTCGATGGAATCAGCCCCAGCATTTT	CSVGRWNQPQHF
TRBJ2-3	.	TRBD2	TRBV12-3/TRBV12-4	TGTGCCAGCAGTGCCCGACTAGCGGGAGGGCCAACAGATACGCAGTATTTT	CASSARLAGGPTDTQYF
TRBJ1-2	.	.	TRBV27	TGTGCCAGCAGTTGGAGGGACTATGGCTACACCTTC	CASSWRDYGYTF
TRBJ2-3	few	.	TRBV15	TGTGCCACCAGCAGTCAAATGGGAGTAGTAGGAGATACGCAGTATTTT	CATSSQMGVVGDTQYF
TRBJ1-2	few	TRBD1	TRBV18	TGTGCCAGCTCACAAACAACAGGGGACGTCTATGGCTACACCTTC	CASSQTTGDVYGYTF
TRBJ2-1	few	.	TRBV6-1	TGTGCCAGCAGTGAAGAAAAGTCTAGCGCTTACAATGAGCAGTTCTTC	CASSEEKSSAYNEQFF
TRBJ2-3	many	.	TRBV7-9	TGTGCCAGCAGCTCCTTCATCTCCTACACAGATACGCAGTATTTT	CASSSFISYTDTQYF
TRBJ2-5	.	TRBD2	TRBV29-1	TGCAGCTCTTTGCGGGGGGGTGGAGAGACCCAGTACTTC	CSSLRGGGETQYF
TRBJ1-6	.	.	TRBV2	TGTGCCAGCAGTGAAAGGGTAGTGAATTCACCCCTCCACTTT	CASSERVVNSPLHF
TRBJ1-2	.	.	TRBV9	TGTGCCAGCAGCCCAGAGGGGGGGGACTATGGCTACACCTTC	CASSPEGGDYGYTF
TRBJ1-2	few	.	TRBV5-1	TGCGCCAGCAGCTTGGATCCAGGGGCGCGTGGCTACACCTTC	CASSLDPGARGYTF
TRBJ2-7	many	.	TRBV12-3/TRBV12-4	TGTGCCGCCGCGGCAGGAATCTCCTACGAGCAGTACTTC	CAAAAGISYEQYF